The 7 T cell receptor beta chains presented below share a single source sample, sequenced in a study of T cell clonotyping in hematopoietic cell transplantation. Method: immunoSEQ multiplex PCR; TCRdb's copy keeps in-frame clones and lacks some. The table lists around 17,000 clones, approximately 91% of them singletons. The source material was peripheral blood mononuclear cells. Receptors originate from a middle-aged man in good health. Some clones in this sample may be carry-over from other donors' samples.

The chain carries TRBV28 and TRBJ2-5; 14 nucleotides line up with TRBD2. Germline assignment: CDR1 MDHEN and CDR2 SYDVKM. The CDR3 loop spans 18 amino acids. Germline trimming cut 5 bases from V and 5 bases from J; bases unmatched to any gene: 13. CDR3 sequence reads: CASSAIRGLAGDLETQYF. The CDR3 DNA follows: TGTGCCAGCAGTGCCATCAGGGGACTAGCGGGAGATCTGGAGACCCAGTACTTC. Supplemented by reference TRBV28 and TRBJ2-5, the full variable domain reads DVKVTQSSRYLVKRTGEKVFLECVQDMDHENMFWYRQDPGLGLRLIYFSYDVKMKEKGDIPEGYSVSREKKERFSLILESASTNQTSMYLCASSAIRGLAGDLETQYFGPGTRLLVL.

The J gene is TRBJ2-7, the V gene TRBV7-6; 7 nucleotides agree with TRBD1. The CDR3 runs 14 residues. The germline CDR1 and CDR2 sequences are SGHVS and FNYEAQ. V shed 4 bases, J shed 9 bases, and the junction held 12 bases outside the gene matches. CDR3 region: CASSSTGVRPGQYF. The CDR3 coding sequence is TGTGCCAGCAGCTCCACAGGGGTGCGGCCAGGGCAGTACTTC.

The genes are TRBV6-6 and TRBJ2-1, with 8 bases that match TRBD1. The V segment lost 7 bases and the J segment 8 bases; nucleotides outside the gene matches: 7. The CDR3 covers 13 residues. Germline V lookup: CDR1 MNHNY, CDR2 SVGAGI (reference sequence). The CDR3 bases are TGTGCCAGCAAGGGGACAGGTCTAGATGAGCAGTTCTTC. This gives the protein CASKGTGLDEQFF.

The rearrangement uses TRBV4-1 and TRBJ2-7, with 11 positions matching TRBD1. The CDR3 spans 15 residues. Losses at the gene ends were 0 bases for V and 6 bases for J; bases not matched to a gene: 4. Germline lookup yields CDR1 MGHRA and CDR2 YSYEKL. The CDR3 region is CASSQEGTGGGEQYF. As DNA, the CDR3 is TGCGCCAGCAGCCAAGAAGGGACAGGGGGTGGCGAGCAGTACTTC.

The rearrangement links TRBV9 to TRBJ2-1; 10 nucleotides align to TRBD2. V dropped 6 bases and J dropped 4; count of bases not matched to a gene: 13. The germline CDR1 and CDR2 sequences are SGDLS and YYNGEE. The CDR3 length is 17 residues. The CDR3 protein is CASTPGLAGEGYNEQFF. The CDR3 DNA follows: TGTGCCAGCACCCCGGGCCTAGCGGGAGAGGGTTACAATGAGCAGTTCTTC.

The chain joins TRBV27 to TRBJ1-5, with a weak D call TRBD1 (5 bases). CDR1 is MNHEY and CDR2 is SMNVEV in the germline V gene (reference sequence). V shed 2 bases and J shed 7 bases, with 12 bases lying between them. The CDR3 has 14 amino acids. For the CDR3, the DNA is TGTGCCAGCAGTTTAGGCGGGGCAGGGCAGCCCCAGCATTTT. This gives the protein CASSLGGAGQPQHF.

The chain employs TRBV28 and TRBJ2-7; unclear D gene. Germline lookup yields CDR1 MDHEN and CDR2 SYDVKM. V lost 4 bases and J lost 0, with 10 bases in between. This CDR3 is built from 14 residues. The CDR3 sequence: CASSSDALSYEQYF. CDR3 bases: TGTGCCAGCAGTTCGGACGCCCTCTCCTACGAGCAGTACTTC.